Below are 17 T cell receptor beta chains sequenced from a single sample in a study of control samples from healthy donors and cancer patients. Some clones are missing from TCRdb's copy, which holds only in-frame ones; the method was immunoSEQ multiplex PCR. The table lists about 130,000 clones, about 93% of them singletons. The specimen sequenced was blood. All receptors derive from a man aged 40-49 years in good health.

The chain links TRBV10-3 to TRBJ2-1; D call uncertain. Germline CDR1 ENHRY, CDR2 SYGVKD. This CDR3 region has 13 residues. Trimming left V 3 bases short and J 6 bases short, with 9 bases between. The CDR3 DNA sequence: TGTGCCATCAGTGACACTCTGACCAATGAGCAGTTCTTC. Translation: CAISDTLTNEQFF.

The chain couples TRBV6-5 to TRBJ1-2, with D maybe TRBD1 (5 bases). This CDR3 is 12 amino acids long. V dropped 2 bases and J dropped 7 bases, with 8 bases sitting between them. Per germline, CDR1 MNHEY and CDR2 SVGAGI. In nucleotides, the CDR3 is TGTGCCAGCAGTTACCAGGGAACTGGCTACACCTTC. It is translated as CASSYQGTGYTF.

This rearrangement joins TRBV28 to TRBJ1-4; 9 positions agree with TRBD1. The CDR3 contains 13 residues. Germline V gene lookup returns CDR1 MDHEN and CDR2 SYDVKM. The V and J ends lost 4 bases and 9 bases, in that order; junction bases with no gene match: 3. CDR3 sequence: CASSSGQGQKLFF. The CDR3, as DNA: TGTGCCAGCAGTTCGGGACAGGGACAAAAACTGTTTTTT.

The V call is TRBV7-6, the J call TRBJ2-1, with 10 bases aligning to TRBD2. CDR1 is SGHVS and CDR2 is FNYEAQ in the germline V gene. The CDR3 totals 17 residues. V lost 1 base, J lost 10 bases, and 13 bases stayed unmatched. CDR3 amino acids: CASSLGTQAGGPWEQFF. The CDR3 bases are TGTGCCAGCAGCTTAGGGACCCAAGCGGGGGGGCCATGGGAGCAGTTCTTC.

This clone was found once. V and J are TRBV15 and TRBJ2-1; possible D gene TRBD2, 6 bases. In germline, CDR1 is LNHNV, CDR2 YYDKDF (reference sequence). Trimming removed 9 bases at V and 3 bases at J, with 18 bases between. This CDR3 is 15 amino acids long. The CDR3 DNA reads TGTGCCACTACCACGACTAGTACGTTCTACAATGAGCAGTTCTTC. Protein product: CATTTTSTFYNEQFF.

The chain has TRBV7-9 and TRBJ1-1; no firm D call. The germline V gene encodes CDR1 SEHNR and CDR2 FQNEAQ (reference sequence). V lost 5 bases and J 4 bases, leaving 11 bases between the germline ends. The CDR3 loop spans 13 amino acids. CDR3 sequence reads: CASSPRSSTEAFF. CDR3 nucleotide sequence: TGTGCCAGCAGCCCTCGAAGTAGCACTGAAGCTTTCTTT.

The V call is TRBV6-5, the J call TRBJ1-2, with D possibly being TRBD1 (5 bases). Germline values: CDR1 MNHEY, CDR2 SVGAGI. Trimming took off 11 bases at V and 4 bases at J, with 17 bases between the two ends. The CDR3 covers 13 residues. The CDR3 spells CAGSRRGGYGYTF. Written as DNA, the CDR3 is TGTGCCGGGTCGCGGCGGGGCGGCTATGGCTACACCTTC.

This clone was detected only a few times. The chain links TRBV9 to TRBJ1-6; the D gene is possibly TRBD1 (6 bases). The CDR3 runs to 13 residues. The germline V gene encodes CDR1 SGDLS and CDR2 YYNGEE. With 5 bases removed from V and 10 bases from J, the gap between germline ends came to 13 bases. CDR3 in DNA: TGTGCCAGCAGTGGACAGCCTGGGTCACCCCTCCACTTT. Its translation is CASSGQPGSPLHF.

This chain's CDR3 is CASSPPYGTSGGHNEQFF. The CDR3 nucleotides are TGTGCCAGCTCACCTCCTTATGGGACTAGCGGGGGGCACAATGAGCAGTTCTTC. The rearrangement joins TRBV18 to TRBJ2-1; TRBD2 matches 15 bases. With V trimmed by 3 bases and J by 5 bases, 8 bases remained unmatched. The CDR3 is 18 amino acids. The germline V gene has CDR1 KGHSH and CDR2 LQKENI.

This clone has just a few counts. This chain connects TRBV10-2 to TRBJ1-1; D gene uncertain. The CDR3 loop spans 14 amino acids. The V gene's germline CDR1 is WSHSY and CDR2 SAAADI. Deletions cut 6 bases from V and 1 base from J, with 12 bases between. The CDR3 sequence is CASSLLRPNTEAFF. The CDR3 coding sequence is TGCGCCAGCAGCCTCCTCCGACCGAACACTGAAGCTTTCTTT.

The CDR3 reads CASRALLATGTSEQYF. Written as DNA, the CDR3 is TGTGCCAGCAGGGCTCTTCTAGCGACAGGGACAAGCGAGCAGTACTTC. The genes are TRBV27 and TRBJ2-7, with D maybe TRBD1 (7 bases). Trimming shortened V by 6 bases and J by 6 bases, and 24 bases separated the two germline ends. Per germline, CDR1 MNHEY and CDR2 SMNVEV (reference sequence). The CDR3 totals 16 residues.

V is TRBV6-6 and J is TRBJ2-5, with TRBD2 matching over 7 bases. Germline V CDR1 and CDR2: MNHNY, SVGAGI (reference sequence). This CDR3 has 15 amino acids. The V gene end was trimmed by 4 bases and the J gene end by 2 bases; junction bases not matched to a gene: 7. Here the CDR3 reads CASSFTGGFQETQYF. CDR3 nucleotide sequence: TGTGCCAGCAGTTTTACGGGGGGATTTCAAGAGACCCAGTACTTC.

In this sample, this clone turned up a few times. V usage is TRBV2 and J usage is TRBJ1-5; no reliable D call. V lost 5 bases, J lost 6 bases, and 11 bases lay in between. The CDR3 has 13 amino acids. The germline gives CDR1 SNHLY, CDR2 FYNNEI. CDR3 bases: TGTGCCAGCAGTCTGTTCCCCGGTCAGCCCCAGCATTTT. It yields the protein CASSLFPGQPQHF.

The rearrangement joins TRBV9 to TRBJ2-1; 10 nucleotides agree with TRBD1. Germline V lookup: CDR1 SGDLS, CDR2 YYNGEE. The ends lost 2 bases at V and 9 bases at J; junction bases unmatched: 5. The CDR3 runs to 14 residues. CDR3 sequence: CASSVGTGVTEQFF. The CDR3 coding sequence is TGTGCCAGCAGCGTCGGGACAGGGGTAACTGAGCAGTTCTTC.

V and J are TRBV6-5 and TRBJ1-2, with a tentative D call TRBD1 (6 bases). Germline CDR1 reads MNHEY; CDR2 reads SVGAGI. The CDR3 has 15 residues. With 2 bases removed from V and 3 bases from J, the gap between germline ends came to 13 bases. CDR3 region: CASSYGQTAHYGYTF. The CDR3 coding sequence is TGTGCCAGCAGTTACGGACAGACCGCCCACTATGGCTACACCTTC.

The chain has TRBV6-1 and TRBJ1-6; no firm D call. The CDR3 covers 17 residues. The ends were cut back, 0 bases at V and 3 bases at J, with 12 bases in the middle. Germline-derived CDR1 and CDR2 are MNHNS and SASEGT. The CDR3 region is CASSEARGGYYNSPLHF. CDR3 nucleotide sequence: TGTGCCAGCAGTGAAGCCCGAGGCGGTTACTATAATTCACCCCTCCACTTT.

CDR3 sequence: CASRFSGGFGDTQYF. The CDR3 coding sequence is TGTGCCAGCAGGTTTAGCGGGGGGTTTGGAGATACGCAGTATTTT. This chain joins TRBV3-1 (or the pseudogene TRBV3-2) and TRBJ2-3; 10 positions match TRBD2. With V trimmed by 6 bases and J by 5 bases, 8 bases remained unmatched. Germline V gene data show CDR1 as LGHDT and CDR2 as YNNKEL (reference sequence). The CDR3 spans 15 residues.